A single sample gave rise to the 22 T cell receptor beta chains below, sequenced in a study of blood T cell repertoires in COVID-19. TCRdb keeps only in-frame clones here, not all; method: immunoSEQ multiplex PCR. Of under 300,000 clones listed, about 83% are singletons. Sequencing was done on a sample of peripheral blood. The receptors were sampled from a human donor in a cohort sampled during active COVID-19.

The CDR3 loop is CASSYSMSQGGYTF. The DNA of the CDR3 is TGTGCCAGCAGTTACTCGATGTCTCAGGGAGGCTACACCTTC. The chain employs TRBV6-5 and TRBJ1-2, with D perhaps matching TRBD1 (5 bases). Germline V gene lookup returns CDR1 MNHEY and CDR2 SVGAGI. Trimming took 0 bases from V and 8 from J, leaving 13 bases between them. This CDR3 comprises 14 residues.

This chain uses TRBV3-1 (or the pseudogene TRBV3-2) with TRBJ1-1; D is undetermined. The CDR3 runs 14 residues. Trimming removed 0 bases at V and 11 bases at J, with 16 bases between. Germline CDR1 reads LGHDT; CDR2 reads YNNKEL (reference sequence). CDR3: CASSQDLTSKWAFF. The CDR3 nucleotides are TGTGCCAGCAGCCAAGATTTGACTTCCAAGTGGGCTTTCTTT.

This CDR3 reads CASSLSDSFQRSYNEQFF. The CDR3 DNA is TGCGCCAGCAGCTTGTCGGACAGTTTTCAAAGGTCCTACAATGAGCAGTTCTTC. The chain recombines TRBV5-1 with TRBJ2-1; tentatively, D is TRBD1 (6 bases). CDR1 is SGHRS, CDR2 YFSETQ, per germline. The CDR3 is 18 amino acids. V lost 1 base, J lost 1 base, and 18 bases lay in between.

Note on this clone: The junction differs from germline at one of its ends, possibly a read error. V and J are TRBV30 and TRBJ1-5, with D perhaps matching TRBD1 (6 bases). The CDR3 is 13 residues long. CDR1 and CDR2 (germline): GTSNPN, SVGIG (reference sequence). The CDR3 protein is CAWSVPSLQGQNF. CDR3 in DNA: TGTGCCTGGAGTGTCCCGTCTCTACAGGGACAAAATTTT.

V and J are TRBV5-1 and TRBJ2-2; perhaps TRBD1 as D (6 bases). Per the germline V gene, CDR1 is SGHRS and CDR2 is YFSETQ. CDR3 size: 16 residues. With 4 bases removed from V and 4 bases from J, the gap between germline ends came to 17 bases. The CDR3, as DNA: TGCGCCAGCAGCCTCATCAGGGGCGCCGCCACCGGGGAGCTGTTTTTT. Encoded protein: CASSLIRGAATGELFF.

This clone was detected once. The chain links TRBV29-1 to TRBJ1-1; TRBD1 agrees at 11 bases. The CDR3 totals 14 residues. The ends lost 5 bases at V and 2 bases at J; junction bases unmatched: 4. CDR1 and CDR2 from the germline V gene are SQVTM and ANQGSEA. The CDR3 coding sequence is TGCAGCGTTATCCGGACAGGGGGCAACACTGAAGCTTTCTTT. Protein: CSVIRTGGNTEAFF. Based on the CDR3 plus reference TRBV29-1 and TRBJ1-1, the full variable domain is SAVISQKPSRDICQRGTSLTIQCQVDSQVTMMFWYRQQPGQSLTLIATANQGSEATYESGFVIDKFPISRPNLTFSTLTVSNMSPEDSSIYLCSVIRTGGNTEAFFGQGTRLTVV.

The V and J genes are TRBV6-2 or TRBV6-3 and TRBJ2-2; tentative D call: TRBD2 (7 bases). The germline gives CDR1 MNHEY, CDR2 SVGEGT. CDR3 length equals 16 residues. V lost 4 bases and J 2 bases, leaving 14 bases between the germline ends. CDR3 DNA: TGTGCCAGCAGTTCCCACAGGGAGGGAAACACCGGGGAGCTGTTTTTT. It encodes CASSSHREGNTGELFF.

This rearrangement joins TRBV5-1 to TRBJ1-4, with TRBD1 matching 7 bases. This CDR3 is 14 amino acids long. V trimming: 4 bases; J trimming: 5 bases; junction bases outside the gene matches: 5. CDR1 and CDR2 (germline): SGHRS, YFSETQ. The CDR3 spells CASSQRGQNEKLFF. The CDR3 DNA is TGCGCCAGCAGCCAAAGGGGGCAGAATGAAAAACTGTTTTTT.

The V gene is TRBV5-4, the J gene TRBJ1-2, with TRBD1 identical over 8 bases. The germline V gene has CDR1 SGHNT and CDR2 YYREEE (reference sequence). The CDR3 covers 15 residues. The junction had 7 bases not matched to a gene; V was cut back by 4 bases and J by 2 bases. CDR3 sequence: CASSPRDRPNYGYTF. As DNA, the CDR3 is TGTGCCAGCAGCCCTCGGGACAGGCCGAACTATGGCTACACCTTC.

This chain connects TRBV3-1 (or the pseudogene TRBV3-2) to TRBJ2-1; tentative D call: TRBD2 (6 bases). The CDR3 has 14 residues. Trimming stripped 4 bases from V and 10 bases from J, with 17 bases between. Looked up from germline, CDR1 is LGHDT and CDR2 is YNNKEL (reference sequence). The CDR3 spells CASSLSGQEGEQFF. In DNA form, the CDR3 reads TGTGCCAGCAGCCTCTCAGGGCAGGAGGGAGAGCAGTTCTTC.

The chain uses TRBV15 and TRBJ1-2; TRBD1 aligns across 8 bases. The CDR3 totals 15 residues. After removal of 3 bases from V and 8 bases from J, the junction contained 11 bases not matched to a gene. Germline CDR1 LNHNV, CDR2 YYDKDF (reference sequence). For the CDR3, the DNA is TGTGCCACCAGCAGTCGGACAGGGAACCTACGGGGCTACACCTTC. Amino acids: CATSSRTGNLRGYTF.

The chain couples TRBV5-1 to TRBJ2-5, with 7 bases identical to TRBD2. Trimming cost V 0 bases and J 5 bases; bases outside gene matches: 10. This CDR3 region has 16 residues. CDR1 is SGHRS and CDR2 is YFSETQ in the germline V gene. CDR3 nucleotide sequence: TGCGCCAGCAGCTTGGAGGCTAGCGGCTCTCAGGAGACCCAGTACTTC. Translating gives CASSLEASGSQETQYF.

CDR3 residues: CASSVNTGLNSPLHF. The CDR3 nucleotides are TGTGCCAGCAGCGTCAATACAGGGCTCAATTCACCCCTCCACTTT. The chain recombines TRBV5-4 with TRBJ1-6, with D possibly matching TRBD1 (6 bases). V lost 4 bases to trimming and J lost 7 bases, with 15 bases between them. Germline V gives CDR1 SGHNT, CDR2 YYREEE (reference sequence). The CDR3 has 15 residues.

As concerns this clone: A junction end diverges from the germline sequence, so it may reflect a read error. The chain couples TRBV7-7 to TRBJ1-5, with D maybe TRBD1 (6 bases). The CDR3 is 13 amino acids. Germline lookup yields CDR1 SSHAT and CDR2 FNYEAQ (reference sequence). The DNA of the CDR3 is TGTGCTAGCAGCCGGGACACCGAACAGCCCCAGCATTTT. This codes for CASSRDTEQPQHF.

The chain carries TRBV12-3 or TRBV12-4 and TRBJ1-2; TRBD1 might be the D (5 bases). CDR3 length: 12 residues. V was shortened by 8 bases and J by 8 bases, with 15 bases between the two germline ends. CDR3 sequence: CASERDREGYTF. The CDR3 DNA reads TGTGCCAGCGAGAGAGACAGAGAAGGCTACACCTTC.

V and J are TRBV7-9 and TRBJ1-6, with D uncertain. The ends were cut back, 3 bases at V and 11 bases at J, with 14 bases in the middle. Germline-derived CDR1 and CDR2 are SEHNR and FQNEAQ (reference sequence). The CDR3 consists of 14 residues. CDR3 amino acids: CASSLEGNGAPLHF. For the CDR3, the DNA is TGTGCCAGCAGCTTGGAGGGTAATGGTGCACCCCTCCACTTT.

The chain joins TRBV5-5 to TRBJ1-5; perhaps TRBD1 as D (5 bases). V was shortened by 7 bases and J by 9 bases, with 17 bases between the two germline ends. Germline V gene sequence: CDR1 SGHKS, CDR2 YYEKEE (reference sequence). This CDR3 contains 13 residues. The CDR3 DNA follows: TGTGCCAGCTCCACACAGGCTATGGGGCCCCAGCATTTT. Translation: CASSTQAMGPQHF.

In this sample, this clone turned up a few times. The chain carries TRBV28 and TRBJ2-2; 9 bases fit TRBD2. Trimming removed 1 base from V and 6 bases from J; junction bases left unmatched: 9. The CDR3 extends over 17 amino acids. CDR1 is MDHEN, CDR2 SYDVKM, per germline. CDR3 in DNA: TGTGCCAGCAGTTTATCAATTGGGACTAGCCTCGCCGGGGAGCTGTTTTTT. Its translation is CASSLSIGTSLAGELFF.

This chain connects TRBV19 to TRBJ2-2, with 8 bases identical to TRBD1. The CDR3 totals 16 residues. V was clipped by 3 bases and J by 1 base; unmatched bases: 4. The germline gives CDR1 LNHDA, CDR2 SQIVND (reference sequence). The chain's CDR3 is CASSIGGQVNTGELFF. CDR3 in DNA: TGTGCCAGTAGTATCGGGGGACAGGTGAACACCGGGGAGCTGTTTTTT.

Ten or more counts support this clone. The chain couples TRBV27 to TRBJ2-7; 7 bases are a match to TRBD1. In germline, CDR1 is MNHEY, CDR2 SMNVEV (reference sequence). The ends lost 4 bases at V and 6 bases at J; junction bases unmatched: 6. CDR3 size: 13 residues. The CDR3, as DNA: TGTGCCAGCAGTTCTCCGACAGGGTTCGAGCAGTACTTC. Its protein product is CASSSPTGFEQYF.

J is TRBJ1-1 and V is TRBV28; no clear D. Per the germline V gene, CDR1 is MDHEN and CDR2 is SYDVKM. V was trimmed by 7 bases and J by 4 bases, leaving 7 bases between them. The CDR3 has 11 amino acids. CDR3 nucleotide sequence: TGTGCCAGCATTAGACTCACTGAAGCTTTCTTT. It yields the protein CASIRLTEAFF.

The chain carries TRBV5-1 and TRBJ2-4; 9 bases are a match to TRBD1. Germline V gene sequence: CDR1 SGHRS, CDR2 YFSETQ. After removal of 4 bases from V and 5 bases from J, the junction contained 4 bases not matched to a gene. The CDR3 is 14 amino acids. This CDR3 is CASSPDRGQNIQYF. The CDR3 DNA is TGCGCCAGCAGCCCGGACAGGGGACAAAACATTCAGTACTTC.